This TCR beta chain comes out of a study of blood T cells in healthy people across ages. A sample-barcoded 5' primer and a J-beta primer mix were used in a second PCR of roughly 7 to 11 cycles. TCRdb recomputed calls from the 5' RACE reads with MiXCR, one row per CDR3 protein. The data contain about 1.4 million distinct CDR3 sequences, around 55% of them singletons. The germline V gene has CDR1 MNHEY and CDR2 SMNVEV (reference sequence). This CDR3 comprises 13 residues. V lost 2 bases, J lost 10 bases, and 12 bases lay in between. The chain carries TRBV27 and TRBJ2-1; D remains unclear. This clonotype was sampled from a man in his late teens or twenties in good health. Sequencing used blood. The CDR3 region has the DNA TGTGCCAGCAGTTTAGGGCTCGACGGAGAGCAGTTCTTC. Translating gives CASSLGLDGEQFF.